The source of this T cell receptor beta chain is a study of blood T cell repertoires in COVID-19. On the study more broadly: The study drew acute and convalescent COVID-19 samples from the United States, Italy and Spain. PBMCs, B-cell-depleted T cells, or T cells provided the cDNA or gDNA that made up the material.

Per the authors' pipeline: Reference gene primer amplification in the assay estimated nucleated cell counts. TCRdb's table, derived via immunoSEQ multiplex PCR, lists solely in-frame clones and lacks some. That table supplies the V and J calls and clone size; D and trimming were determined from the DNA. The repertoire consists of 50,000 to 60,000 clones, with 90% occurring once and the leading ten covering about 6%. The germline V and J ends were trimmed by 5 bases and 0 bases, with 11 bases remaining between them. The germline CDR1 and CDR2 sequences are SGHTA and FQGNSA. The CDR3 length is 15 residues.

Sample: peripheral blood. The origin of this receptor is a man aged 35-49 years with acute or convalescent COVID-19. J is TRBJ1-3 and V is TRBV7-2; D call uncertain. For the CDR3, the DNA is TGTGCCAGCAGCGAACTTGGGCCCTCTGGAAACACCATATATTTT. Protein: CASSELGPSGNTIYF. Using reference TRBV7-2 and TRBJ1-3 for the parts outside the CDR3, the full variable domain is GAGVSQSPSNKVTEKGKDVELRCDPISGHTALYWYRQSLGQGLEFLIYFQGNSAPDKSGLPSDRFSAERTGGSVSTLTIQRTQQEDSAVYLCASSELGPSGNTIYFGEGSWLTVV.